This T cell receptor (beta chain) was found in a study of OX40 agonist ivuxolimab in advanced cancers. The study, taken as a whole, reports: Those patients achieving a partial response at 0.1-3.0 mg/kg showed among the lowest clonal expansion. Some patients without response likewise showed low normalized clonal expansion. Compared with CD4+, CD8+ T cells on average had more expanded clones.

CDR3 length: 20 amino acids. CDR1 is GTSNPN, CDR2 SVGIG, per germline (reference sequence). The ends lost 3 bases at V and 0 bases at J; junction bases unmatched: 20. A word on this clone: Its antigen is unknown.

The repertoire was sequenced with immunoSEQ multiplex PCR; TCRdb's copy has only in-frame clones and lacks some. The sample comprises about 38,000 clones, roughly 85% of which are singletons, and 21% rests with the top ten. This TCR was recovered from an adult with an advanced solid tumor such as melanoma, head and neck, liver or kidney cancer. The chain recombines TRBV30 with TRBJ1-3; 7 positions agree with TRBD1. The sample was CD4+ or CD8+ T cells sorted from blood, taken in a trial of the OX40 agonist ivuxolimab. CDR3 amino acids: CAWRPRQGYRRYFSGNTIYF. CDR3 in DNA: TGTGCCTGGAGGCCTAGACAGGGATATAGGCGGTATTTCTCTGGAAACACCATATATTTT.